The subject of this entry is one T cell receptor beta chain. The data were produced by immunoSEQ multiplex PCR, yet TCRdb's version contains in-frame clones alone and is incomplete. The sample yields some 10,000 clones, roughly 62% seen once. The sample is drawn from a study of neoadjuvant anti-PD-1 for oral cavity cancer. This sample's time point: after neoadjuvant nivolumab, at surgical resection. This CDR3 is built from 15 residues. Germline V gene data show CDR1 as SNHLY and CDR2 as FYNNEI. V lost 8 bases and J 3 bases, leaving 14 bases between the germline ends. The V call is TRBV2, the J call TRBJ1-6; no firm D call. Specimen: PBMCs, collected after nivolumab (anti-PD-1) treatment. The TCR was taken from a person aged 40 to 85 with oral cavity squamous cell carcinoma. The CDR3 region has the DNA TGTGCCAGCCGCCTCTCGTCAGTCTATAATTCACCCCTCCACTTT. Its protein is CASRLSSVYNSPLHF.